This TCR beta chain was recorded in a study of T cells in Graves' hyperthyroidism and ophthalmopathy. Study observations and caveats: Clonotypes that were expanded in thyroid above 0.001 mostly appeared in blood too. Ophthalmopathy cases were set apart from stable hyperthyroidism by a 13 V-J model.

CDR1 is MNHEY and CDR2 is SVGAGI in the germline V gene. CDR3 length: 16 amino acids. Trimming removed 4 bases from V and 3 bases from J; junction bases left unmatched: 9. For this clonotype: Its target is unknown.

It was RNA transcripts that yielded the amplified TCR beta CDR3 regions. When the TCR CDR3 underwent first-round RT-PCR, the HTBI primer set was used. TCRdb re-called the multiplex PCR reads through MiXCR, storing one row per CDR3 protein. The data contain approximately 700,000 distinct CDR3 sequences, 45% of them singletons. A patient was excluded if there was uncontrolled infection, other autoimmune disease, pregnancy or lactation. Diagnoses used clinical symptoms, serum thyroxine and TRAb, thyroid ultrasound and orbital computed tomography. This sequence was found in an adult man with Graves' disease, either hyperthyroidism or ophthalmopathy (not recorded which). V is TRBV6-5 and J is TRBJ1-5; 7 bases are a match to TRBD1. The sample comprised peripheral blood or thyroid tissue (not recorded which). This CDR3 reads CASSLGGTANNQPQHF. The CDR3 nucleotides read TGTGCCAGCAGTTTGGGGGGGACAGCCAACAATCAGCCCCAGCATTTT.